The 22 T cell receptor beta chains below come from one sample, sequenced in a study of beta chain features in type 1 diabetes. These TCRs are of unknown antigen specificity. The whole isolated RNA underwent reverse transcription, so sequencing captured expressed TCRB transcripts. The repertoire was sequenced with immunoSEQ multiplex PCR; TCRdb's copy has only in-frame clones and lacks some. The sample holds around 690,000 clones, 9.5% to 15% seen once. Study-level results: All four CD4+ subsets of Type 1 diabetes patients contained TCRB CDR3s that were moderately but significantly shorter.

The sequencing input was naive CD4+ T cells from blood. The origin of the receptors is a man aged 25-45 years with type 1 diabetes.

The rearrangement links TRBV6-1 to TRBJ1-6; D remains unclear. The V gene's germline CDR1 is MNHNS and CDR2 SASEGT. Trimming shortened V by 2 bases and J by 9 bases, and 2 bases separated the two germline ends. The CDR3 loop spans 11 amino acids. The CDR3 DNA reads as TGTGCCAGCAGTGAAAGTTCACCCCTCCACTTT. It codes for CASSESSPLHF.

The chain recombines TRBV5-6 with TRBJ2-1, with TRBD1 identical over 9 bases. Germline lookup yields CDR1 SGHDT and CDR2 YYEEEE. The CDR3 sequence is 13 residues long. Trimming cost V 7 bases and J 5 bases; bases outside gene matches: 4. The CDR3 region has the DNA TGTGCCAGCGGACGACAGGGGGACAATGAGCAGTTCTTC. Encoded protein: CASGRQGDNEQFF.

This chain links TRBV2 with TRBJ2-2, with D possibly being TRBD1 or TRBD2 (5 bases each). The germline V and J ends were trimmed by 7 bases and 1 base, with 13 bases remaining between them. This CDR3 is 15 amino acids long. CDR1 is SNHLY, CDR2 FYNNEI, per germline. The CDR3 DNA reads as TGTGCCAGCACCTCCGGGACGGTGAACACCGGGGAGCTGTTTTTT. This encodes CASTSGTVNTGELFF.

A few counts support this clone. In nucleotides, the CDR3 is TGTGCCAGCAGACTCAGCGGGGGGAGGAACATTCAGTACTTC. Protein: CASRLSGGRNIQYF. This rearrangement joins TRBV14 to TRBJ2-4, with TRBD2 matching over 9 bases. V shed 6 bases, J shed 7 bases, and the junction held 7 bases outside the gene matches. The CDR3 spans 14 residues. Germline-derived CDR1 and CDR2 are SGHDN and FVKESK. The full variable domain, completed using reference TRBV14 and TRBJ2-4, is EAGVTQFPSHSVIEKGQTVTLRCDPISGHDNLYWYRRVMGKEIKFLLHFVKESKQDESGMPNNRFLAERTGGTYSTLKVQPAELEDSGVYFCASRLSGGRNIQYFGAGTRLSVL.

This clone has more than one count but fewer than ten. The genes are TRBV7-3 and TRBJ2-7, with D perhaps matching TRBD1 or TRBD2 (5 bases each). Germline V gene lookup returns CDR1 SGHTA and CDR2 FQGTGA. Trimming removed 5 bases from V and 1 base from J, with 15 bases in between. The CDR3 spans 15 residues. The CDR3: CASSVSGRGSYEQYF. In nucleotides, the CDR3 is TGTGCCAGCAGCGTATCGGGACGGGGATCCTACGAGCAGTACTTC.

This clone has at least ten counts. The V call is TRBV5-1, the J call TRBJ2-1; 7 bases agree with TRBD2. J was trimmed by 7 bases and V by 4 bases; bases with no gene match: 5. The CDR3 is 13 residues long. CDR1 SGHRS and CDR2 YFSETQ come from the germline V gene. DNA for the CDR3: TGCGCCAGCAGCGAGGGAGCGGGAAATGAGCAGTTCTTC. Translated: CASSEGAGNEQFF.

CDR3 amino acids: CASSPLEGTDDGYTF. The CDR3 bases are TGTGCCAGCTCACCACTTGAGGGGACTGATGATGGCTACACCTTC. This rearrangement joins TRBV18 to TRBJ1-2, with a possible D match to TRBD1 (5 bases). CDR3 length: 15 residues. The ends were cut back, 1 base at V and 6 bases at J, with 15 bases in the middle. Germline V gene lookup returns CDR1 KGHSH and CDR2 LQKENI.

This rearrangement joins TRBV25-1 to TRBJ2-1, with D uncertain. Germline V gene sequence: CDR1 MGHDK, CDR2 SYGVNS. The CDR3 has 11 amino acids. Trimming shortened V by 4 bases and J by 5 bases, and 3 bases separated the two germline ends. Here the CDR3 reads CASSGDNEQFF. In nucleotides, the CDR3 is TGTGCCAGCAGTGGGGACAATGAGCAGTTCTTC.

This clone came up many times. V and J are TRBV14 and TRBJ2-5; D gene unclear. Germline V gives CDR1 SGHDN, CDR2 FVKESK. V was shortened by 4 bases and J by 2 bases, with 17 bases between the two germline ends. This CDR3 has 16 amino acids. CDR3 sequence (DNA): TGTGCCAGCAGCCGCCTAGGAGCTCTACAGCAAGAGACCCAGTACTTC. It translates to CASSRLGALQQETQYF.

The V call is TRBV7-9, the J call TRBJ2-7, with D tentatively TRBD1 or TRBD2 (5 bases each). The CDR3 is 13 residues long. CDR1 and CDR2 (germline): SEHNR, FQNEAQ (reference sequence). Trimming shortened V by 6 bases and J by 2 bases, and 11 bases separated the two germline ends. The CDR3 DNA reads TGTGCCAGCAGTGGGACGGGAACCTACGAGCAGTACTTC. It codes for CASSGTGTYEQYF. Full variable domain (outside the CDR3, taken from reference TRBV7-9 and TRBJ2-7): DTGVSQNPRHKITKRGQNVTFRCDPISEHNRLYWYRQTLGQGPEFLTYFQNEAQLEKSRLLSDRFSAERPKGSFSTLEIQRTEQGDSAMYLCASSGTGTYEQYFGPGTRLTVT.

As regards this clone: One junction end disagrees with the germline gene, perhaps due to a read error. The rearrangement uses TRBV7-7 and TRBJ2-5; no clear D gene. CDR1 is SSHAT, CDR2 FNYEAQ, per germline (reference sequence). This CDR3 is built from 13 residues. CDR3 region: CASSREADRIQYF. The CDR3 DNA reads TGTGCTAGCAGCAGAGAGGCAGATCGAATCCAGTACTTC.

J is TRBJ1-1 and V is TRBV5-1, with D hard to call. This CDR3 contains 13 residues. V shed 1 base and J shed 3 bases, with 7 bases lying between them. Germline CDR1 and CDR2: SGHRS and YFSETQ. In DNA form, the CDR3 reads TGCGCCAGCAGCTTGCTGGGTGACACTGAAGCTTTCTTT. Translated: CASSLLGDTEAFF.

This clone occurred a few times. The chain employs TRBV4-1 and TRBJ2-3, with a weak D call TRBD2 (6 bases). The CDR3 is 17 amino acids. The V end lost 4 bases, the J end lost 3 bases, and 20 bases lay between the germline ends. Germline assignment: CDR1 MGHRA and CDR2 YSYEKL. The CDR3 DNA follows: TGCGCCAGCAGCCTAGCCTTCCATGGGAGGAGTACAGATACGCAGTATTTT. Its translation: CASSLAFHGRSTDTQYF.

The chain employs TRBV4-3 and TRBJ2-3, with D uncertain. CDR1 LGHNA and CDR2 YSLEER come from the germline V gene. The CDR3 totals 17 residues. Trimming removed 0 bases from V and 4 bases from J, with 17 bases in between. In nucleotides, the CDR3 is TGCGCCAGCAGCCAAGAAGTCGGCGGAATTGAGCCAGATACGCAGTATTTT. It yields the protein CASSQEVGGIEPDTQYF.

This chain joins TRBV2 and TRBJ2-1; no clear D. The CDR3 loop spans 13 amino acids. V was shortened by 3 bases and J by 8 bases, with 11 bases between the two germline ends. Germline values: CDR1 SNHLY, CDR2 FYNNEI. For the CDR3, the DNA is TGTGCCAGCAGTGAGATGGAAGCATATGAGCAGTTCTTC. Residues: CASSEMEAYEQFF.

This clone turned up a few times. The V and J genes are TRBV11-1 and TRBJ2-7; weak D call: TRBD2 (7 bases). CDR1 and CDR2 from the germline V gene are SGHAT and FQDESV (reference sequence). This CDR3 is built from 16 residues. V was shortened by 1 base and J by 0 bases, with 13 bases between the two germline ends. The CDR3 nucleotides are TGTGCCAGCAGCTTAGAACCGGGGGGCAGCTCCTACGAGCAGTACTTC. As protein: CASSLEPGGSSYEQYF.

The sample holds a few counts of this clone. The CDR3 sequence: CASSEDRWTGELFF. The CDR3 region has the DNA TGTGCCAGCAGTGAGGACCGGTGGACCGGGGAGCTGTTTTTT. This sequence joins TRBV2 and TRBJ2-2; D is undetermined. The ends were cut back, 3 bases at V and 5 bases at J, with 10 bases in the middle. This CDR3 spans 14 amino acids. Germline CDR1 SNHLY, CDR2 FYNNEI.

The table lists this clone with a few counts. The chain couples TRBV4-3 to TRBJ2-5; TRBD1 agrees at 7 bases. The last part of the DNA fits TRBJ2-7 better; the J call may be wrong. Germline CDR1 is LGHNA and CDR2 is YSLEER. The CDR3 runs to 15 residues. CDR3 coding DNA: TGCGCCAGCAGCCAAGCTGCACAGGGGTCCTACGAGCAGTACTTC. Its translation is CASSQAAQGSYEQYF.

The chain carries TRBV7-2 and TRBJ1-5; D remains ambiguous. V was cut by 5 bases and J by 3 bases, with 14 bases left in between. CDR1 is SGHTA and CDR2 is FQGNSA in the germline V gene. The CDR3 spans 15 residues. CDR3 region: CASSDSRMYNQPQHF. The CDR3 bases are TGTGCCAGCAGCGACTCGCGAATGTACAATCAGCCCCAGCATTTT. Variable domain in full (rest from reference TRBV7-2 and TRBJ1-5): GAGVSQSPSNKVTEKGKDVELRCDPISGHTALYWYRQSLGQGLEFLIYFQGNSAPDKSGLPSDRFSAERTGGSVSTLTIQRTQQEDSAVYLCASSDSRMYNQPQHFGDGTRLSIL.

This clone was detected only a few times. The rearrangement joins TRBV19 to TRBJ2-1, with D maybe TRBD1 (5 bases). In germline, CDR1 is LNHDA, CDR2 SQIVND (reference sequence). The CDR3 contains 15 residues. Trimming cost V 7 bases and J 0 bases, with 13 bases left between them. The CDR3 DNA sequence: TGTGCCAGTAACCCCCAGGGCCGCTCCTACAATGAGCAGTTCTTC. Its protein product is CASNPQGRSYNEQFF.

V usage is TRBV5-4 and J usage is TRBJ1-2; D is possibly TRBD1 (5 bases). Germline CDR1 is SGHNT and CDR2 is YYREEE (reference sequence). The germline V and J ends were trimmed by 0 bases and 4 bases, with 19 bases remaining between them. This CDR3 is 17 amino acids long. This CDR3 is CASSLERANYRGYGYTF. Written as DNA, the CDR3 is TGTGCCAGCAGCTTGGAGAGGGCGAACTATAGGGGCTATGGCTACACCTTC.

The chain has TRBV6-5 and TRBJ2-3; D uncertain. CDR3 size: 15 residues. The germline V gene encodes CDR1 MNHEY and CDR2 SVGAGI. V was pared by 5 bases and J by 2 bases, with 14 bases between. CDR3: CASSPDSSPTDTQYF. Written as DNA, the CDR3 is TGTGCCAGCAGTCCCGATTCGTCCCCCACAGATACGCAGTATTTT.